The entry below gives a single T cell receptor (beta chain) sequence along with its context. This entry comes from a study of T cells in tuberculosis. This table comes from immunoSEQ multiplex PCR, and its TCRdb copy is limited to in-frame clones, with some not included. The sample consists of 30,000 to 45,000 clones, around 92% of them appearing once. V shed 2 bases, J shed 2 bases, and the junction held 10 bases outside the gene matches. Per germline, CDR1 SNHLY and CDR2 FYNNEI. The CDR3 is 17 amino acids. Unsorted cryopreserved PBMC were sequenced, averaging around 94,000 T cells per clinical donor.

This chain uses TRBV2 with TRBJ2-3; 7 positions agree with TRBD2. This receptor was taken from a donor aged 10-29 years with latent tuberculosis or without tuberculosis infection. Some clones in this sample may be carry-over from other donors' samples. The sample consisted of PBMCs. CDR3 sequence: CASSEILTGGLTDTQYF. In nucleotides, the CDR3 is TGTGCCAGCAGTGAAATCTTGACGGGGGGACTCACAGATACGCAGTATTTT.